This entry is about one T cell receptor beta chain. Per the germline V gene, CDR1 is SGHTA and CDR2 is FQGTGA. The CDR3 contains 18 residues. The J segment lost 2 bases and the V segment lost 1 base, leaving 9 bases of the junction unmatched. The data were taken from a study of blood T cell repertoires in COVID-19. On the study more broadly: Acute-phase and convalescent COVID-19 samples originated in the United States, Italy and Spain. T cells, B-cell-depleted T cells, or PBMCs provided the cDNA or gDNA that served as material.

Original data processing: By means of reference gene primer amplification, nucleated cell counts were estimated. The repertoire was sequenced with immunoSEQ multiplex PCR; TCRdb's copy has only in-frame clones and lacks some. D and trimming were read from the DNA, whereas the V and J calls and clone size are those reported in that table. The table shows about 210,000 clones, with approximately 84% occurring only once. The chain has TRBV7-3 and TRBJ2-5, with 11 positions matching TRBD2. This clonotype originated in a woman aged 45-60 years with active or convalescent COVID-19. Sequenced material: peripheral blood. CDR3 amino acids: CASSLKGPGLAVQETQYF. The CDR3 DNA reads as TGTGCCAGCAGCTTAAAAGGACCGGGACTAGCGGTTCAAGAGACCCAGTACTTC.